The following is a T cell receptor beta chain sequence with its context. Its target is unknown. V dropped 5 bases and J dropped 3 bases, with 13 bases sitting between them. Per the germline V gene, CDR1 is SGHTA and CDR2 is FQGNSA. The CDR3 length is 14 residues. This sample stems from a study of cytomegalovirus exposure and HLA in healthy donors. Study-wide points: Generally TCR sequences proved uncommon, though certain public TCRs appeared in numerous donors. Researchers reported that a few CMV-associated chains were confirmed in vitro as CMV antigen-specific.

The PCR ran on 60 Vbeta and 13 Jbeta primers. Original methodology: Approximately 72 million unique TCR beta chains, about 11 million of them shared, were counted by a later analysis. Assay: immunoSEQ multiplex PCR; the TCRdb copy retains only in-frame clones and omits some. V, J and clone size derive from that table, while D and trimming were established from the DNA sequence. The sample has roughly 100,000 clones; 70% to 85% are singletons. This TCR derives from a woman aged 40 to 50 in good health and CMV-seronegative. The V and J genes are TRBV7-2 and TRBJ2-5; D possibly corresponds to TRBD2 (6 bases). The sample taken for sequencing was PBMCs. DNA for the CDR3: TGTGCCAGCAGCCGGGGACTCTTCGAAGAGACCCAGTACTTC. Translated: CASSRGLFEETQYF.